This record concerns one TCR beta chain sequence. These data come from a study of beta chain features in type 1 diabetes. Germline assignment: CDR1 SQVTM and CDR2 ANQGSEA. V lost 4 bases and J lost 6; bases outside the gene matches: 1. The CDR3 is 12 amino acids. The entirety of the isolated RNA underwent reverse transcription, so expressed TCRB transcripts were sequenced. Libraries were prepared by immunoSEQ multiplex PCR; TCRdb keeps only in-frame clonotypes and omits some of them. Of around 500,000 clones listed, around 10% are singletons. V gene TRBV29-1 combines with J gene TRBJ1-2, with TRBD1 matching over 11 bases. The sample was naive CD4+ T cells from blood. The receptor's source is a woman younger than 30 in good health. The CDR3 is CSVGTGGDGYTF. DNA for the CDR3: TGCAGCGTTGGGACAGGGGGCGATGGCTACACCTTC.